The T cell receptor (beta chain) under discussion was sequenced for a study of T cells in Graves' hyperthyroidism and ophthalmopathy. The germline CDR1 and CDR2 sequences are KGHDR and SFDVKD. The CDR3 is made up of 15 amino acids. Trimming at V came to 7 bases and at J to 0 bases, leaving 7 bases not matched to a gene. General study findings and limits: Ophthalmopathy and stable hyperthyroidism were separated by a 13 V-J model.

RNA transcripts gave rise to amplified TCR beta CDR3 regions. The HTBI set primed first-round TCR CDR3 RT-PCR. TCRdb redid the calling of the multiplex PCR reads with MiXCR, one entry per CDR3 protein. The sample shows 40,000 or so distinct CDR3 sequences, about 49% of them seen only once. Diagnoses were made from clinical symptoms, serum measures (thyroxine and TRAb), thyroid ultrasound and orbital computed tomography. This clonotype was recorded many times. Its antigen is unknown. The chain employs TRBV24-1 and TRBJ2-5; 7 bases agree with TRBD2. The material sequenced was blood. The TCR sequence derives from a woman in her 50s with Graves' hyperthyroidism that later progressed to Graves' ophthalmopathy. The DNA of the CDR3 is TGTGCCACCAGCCTCAGTCGGGGGGACCAAGAGACCCAGTACTTC. Translation: CATSLSRGDQETQYF.